The next 17 T cell receptor beta chains were all read from a single sample in a study of beta chain features in type 1 diabetes. No cognate antigen is known for these TCRs. General study findings and limits: Moderate but significant shortening of TCRB CDR3s was recorded in all four CD4+ subsets from Type 1 diabetes patients.

What was sequenced were expressed TCRB transcripts, since all of the isolated RNA had been reverse transcribed. Profiling relied on immunoSEQ multiplex PCR, and the TCRdb table lists in-frame clones only, not all of them. Of fewer than 110,000 clones in the sample, roughly 28% were seen once. The source material was central memory CD4+ T cells from blood. The receptors derive from a woman under 30 with type 1 diabetes.

In its sample, this clone was seen a few times. The V gene is TRBV9, the J gene TRBJ2-2, with a weak D call TRBD2 (6 bases). The V and J ends lost 1 base and 6 bases respectively, with 10 bases between them. Germline CDR1 is SGDLS and CDR2 is YYNGEE. The CDR3 runs to 14 residues. The CDR3 sequence: CASSVLTGAGELFF. In nucleotides, the CDR3 is TGTGCCAGCAGCGTACTCACGGGAGCCGGGGAGCTGTTTTTT. Supplemented by reference TRBV9 and TRBJ2-2, the full variable domain reads DSGVTQTPKHLITATGQRVTLRCSPRSGDLSVYWYQQSLDQGLQFLIQYYNGEERAKGNILERFSAQQFPDLHSELNLSSLELGDSALYFCASSVLTGAGELFFGEGSRLTVL.

This clone was seen only a few times. The chain recombines TRBV14 with TRBJ1-2; the match to TRBD1 covers 8 bases. Germline loops: CDR1 SGHDN, CDR2 FVKESK. V dropped 4 bases and J dropped 7; count of bases not matched to a gene: 2. This CDR3 region has 12 residues. The CDR3 region has the DNA TGTGCCAGCAGCCGGACAGGGTTTGGCTACACCTTC. Protein: CASSRTGFGYTF.

This clone was recorded a few times. J is TRBJ2-7 and V is TRBV30, with 9 bases fitting TRBD2. In germline, CDR1 is GTSNPN, CDR2 SVGIG (reference sequence). The CDR3 has 16 amino acids. The ends lost 3 bases at V and 3 bases at J; junction bases unmatched: 12. CDR3 in DNA: TGTGCCTGGAGGGACCCCACTAGCGGGCTTAACTACGAGCAGTACTTC. This translates into CAWRDPTSGLNYEQYF.

The CDR3 DNA reads as TGCGCCAGCAGTGCAAGCGGGAGGTCCAATGAGCAGTTCTTC. Its translation is CASSASGRSNEQFF. The chain recombines TRBV10-2 with TRBJ2-1; 9 bases line up with TRBD2. The CDR3 length is 14 residues. Trimming at V came to 4 bases and at J to 6 bases, leaving 4 bases not matched to a gene. Germline CDR1 reads WSHSY; CDR2 reads SAAADI.

The gene calls are TRBV10-3 and TRBJ1-1; D might be TRBD1 (6 bases). Germline V gene data show CDR1 as ENHRY and CDR2 as SYGVKD. There are 16 residues in the CDR3. Trimming removed 6 bases from V and 1 base from J, with 18 bases in between. CDR3 in amino acids: CAISDPPGHSNTEAFF. The CDR3 DNA is TGTGCCATCAGCGATCCTCCGGGACACTCGAACACTGAAGCTTTCTTT.

This clone showed up just a few times. This rearrangement joins TRBV19 to TRBJ1-3; D not certain. This CDR3 has 14 amino acids. From germline, CDR1 is LNHDA and CDR2 SQIVND (reference sequence). The ends were cut back, 7 bases at V and 0 bases at J, with 10 bases in the middle. The CDR3, as DNA: TGTGCCAGTACTTTACAGATCTCTGGAAACACCATATATTTT. Its translation is CASTLQISGNTIYF.

The gene calls are TRBV18 and TRBJ2-5, with D possibly TRBD2 on 5 matching bases. The V and J ends lost 1 base and 5 bases respectively, with 14 bases between them. The CDR3 loop spans 15 amino acids. CDR1 and CDR2 from the germline V gene are KGHSH and LQKENI. In DNA form, the CDR3 reads TGTGCCAGCTCACCACTAGGGTTCTGGGAGGAGACCCAGTACTTC. It translates to CASSPLGFWEETQYF.

The V gene is TRBV5-1, the J gene TRBJ2-6, with TRBD1 matching 9 bases. Germline V gives CDR1 SGHRS, CDR2 YFSETQ. The CDR3 has 17 residues. V gave up 7 bases and J gave up 0 bases; unmatched junction bases: 8. The CDR3 sequence is CASDPGQGYSGANVLTF. As DNA, the CDR3 is TGCGCCAGCGATCCGGGACAGGGTTACTCTGGGGCCAACGTCCTGACTTTC.

This clone was picked up a small number of times. The chain combines TRBV6-5 with TRBJ1-5; D ambiguous. This CDR3 region has 13 residues. V lost 0 bases and J 4 bases, leaving 4 bases between the germline ends. Germline V lookup: CDR1 MNHEY, CDR2 SVGAGI. CDR3 protein: CASSYSRNQPQHF. The CDR3 region has the DNA TGTGCCAGCAGTTACTCTCGGAATCAGCCCCAGCATTTT.

This clone was seen more than once but under ten times. This chain's CDR3 is CASRQGINQPQHF. As DNA, the CDR3 is TGTGCCAGCAGGCAGGGCATCAATCAGCCCCAGCATTTT. This chain connects TRBV2 to TRBJ1-5; D perhaps matches TRBD1 (5 bases). Germline assignment: CDR1 SNHLY and CDR2 FYNNEI. CDR3 length: 13 amino acids. Trimming shortened V by 6 bases and J by 3 bases, and 9 bases separated the two germline ends.

Turning to this clone: The sample contains more than one DNA sequence encoding this CDR3. CDR3 bases: TGTGCCAGCAGCTTGGTAGGACTAGCGGGAGGGTACAATGAGCAGTTCTTC. Its protein product is CASSLVGLAGGYNEQFF. This rearrangement joins TRBV7-2 to TRBJ2-1, with TRBD2 identical over 15 bases. The V gene end was trimmed by 3 bases and the J gene end by 4 bases; junction bases not matched to a gene: 4. Germline V lookup: CDR1 SGHTA, CDR2 FQGNSA. CDR3 size: 17 residues.

The rearrangement uses TRBV6-5 and TRBJ2-1, with D perhaps matching TRBD2 (6 bases). Deletions cut 6 bases from V and 10 bases from J, with 22 bases between. This CDR3 comprises 15 residues. Per the germline V gene, CDR1 is MNHEY and CDR2 is SVGAGI. The CDR3 loop is CASSTIGLASREQFF. The CDR3 region has the DNA TGTGCCAGCAGCACAATAGGTCTAGCGTCAAGGGAGCAGTTCTTC.

This chain connects TRBV28 to TRBJ1-3, with D tentatively TRBD1 (6 bases). This CDR3 contains 16 residues. The V gene lost 2 bases and the J gene lost 0 bases, with 11 bases spanning the gap. Per the germline V gene, CDR1 is MDHEN and CDR2 is SYDVKM. The CDR3 DNA reads TGTGCCAGCAGTTTAGTAACAGGGTACTCTGGAAACACCATATATTTT. Protein product: CASSLVTGYSGNTIYF.

The chain joins TRBV15 to TRBJ1-5; 7 bases match TRBD1. With V trimmed by 0 bases and J by 10 bases, 6 bases remained unmatched. CDR3 length: 14 amino acids. Germline values: CDR1 LNHNV, CDR2 YYDKDF (reference sequence). The chain's CDR3 is CATSRDATGDPQHF. CDR3 in DNA: TGTGCCACCAGCAGAGATGCCACAGGGGACCCCCAGCATTTT.

The V and J genes are TRBV28 and TRBJ1-1, with TRBD1 matching over 7 bases. Germline V gene lookup returns CDR1 MDHEN and CDR2 SYDVKM. The CDR3 is 13 amino acids. CDR3 nucleotides: TGTAAATCCCGGGACAGCCAGAACACTGAAGCTTTCTTT. As protein: CKSRDSQNTEAFF.

The rearrangement joins TRBV25-1 to TRBJ2-1, with 10 bases fitting TRBD2. Germline trimming cut 3 bases from V and 7 bases from J; bases unmatched to any gene: 12. CDR1 and CDR2 from the germline V gene are MGHDK and SYGVNS. The CDR3 runs to 17 residues. CDR3 residues: CASSDAGSGRARNEQFF. The CDR3 DNA follows: TGTGCCAGCAGTGATGCAGGGAGCGGGAGGGCGAGGAATGAGCAGTTCTTC.

This rearrangement joins TRBV10-1 to TRBJ2-7; the match to TRBD1 covers 10 bases. CDR1 is WNHNN, CDR2 SYGVQD, per germline (reference sequence). V lost 5 bases and J lost 2; bases outside the gene matches: 3. The CDR3 has 14 residues. CDR3 loop: CASSKGQGAYEQYF. The CDR3 DNA reads TGCGCCAGCAGTAAAGGACAGGGGGCCTACGAGCAGTACTTC.